Shown below are 29 T cell receptor beta chains from a single sample sequenced in a study of breast tumors, draining lymph nodes, adjacent tissues. Breast cancer patients provided tissue from their axillary draining lymph nodes. TCRdb re-called the multiplex PCR reads with MiXCR, one entry per CDR3 protein. The sample consists of 75,000 to 100,000 distinct CDR3 sequences, under 25% of them appearing once. The sample taken for sequencing was axillary lymph node tissue. The source of these receptors is a female donor with breast cancer. Some clones in this sample may be carry-over from other donors' samples.

The count of this clonotype is one. The chain has TRBV27 and TRBJ2-3; D may be TRBD2 (6 bases). The CDR3 spans 15 residues. CDR1 and CDR2 from the germline V gene are MNHEY and SMNVEV (reference sequence). V was cut by 3 bases and J by 0 bases, with 10 bases left in between. The CDR3 DNA sequence: TGTGCCAGCAGTTTGGGCGGGACTAGCACAGATACGCAGTATTTT. Amino acids: CASSLGGTSTDTQYF.

This clonotype has at least ten counts. The chain joins TRBV9 to TRBJ2-5; 9 bases agree with TRBD2. The germline CDR1 and CDR2 sequences are SGDLS and YYNGEE. The CDR3 runs 15 residues. V shed 0 bases and J 5 bases; nucleotides not matched to a gene: 5. The CDR3: CASSVGGSGSETQYF. The CDR3 DNA sequence: TGTGCCAGCAGCGTAGGTGGTAGCGGGAGCGAGACCCAGTACTTC.

This clonotype has ten or more counts. At one end the junction does not follow the germline gene, possibly because of a read error. V gene TRBV7-7 combines with J gene TRBJ2-5; D not certain. This CDR3 is built from 13 residues. Germline CDR1 reads SSHAT; CDR2 reads FNYEAQ (reference sequence). The CDR3: CASSLSLGETQYF. DNA of the CDR3: TGTGCTAGCAGCTTAAGTCTCGGGGAGACCCAGTACTTC.

This clonotype appeared many times. The chain is built from TRBV11-2 and TRBJ2-7; 7 bases are shared with TRBD2. V dropped 1 base and J dropped 4; count of bases not matched to a gene: 13. Germline V gene lookup returns CDR1 SGHAT and CDR2 FQNNGV. This CDR3 comprises 17 residues. The CDR3 DNA follows: TGTGCCAGCAGCTTAGGTTGGAGCGAGGGACTACCATACGAGCAGTACTTC. Amino acid sequence: CASSLGWSEGLPYEQYF. Variable domain in full (rest from reference TRBV11-2 and TRBJ2-7): EAGVAQSPRYKIIEKRQSVAFWCNPISGHATLYWYQQILGQGPKLLIQFQNNGVVDDSQLPKDRFSAERLKGVDSTLKIQPAKLEDSAVYLCASSLGWSEGLPYEQYFGPGTRLTVT.

The J gene is TRBJ2-7, the V gene TRBV3-1; D possibly corresponds to TRBD2 (7 bases). This CDR3 is 16 amino acids long. Germline values: CDR1 LGHDT, CDR2 YNNKEL (reference sequence). Trimming removed 2 bases from V and 7 bases from J, with 21 bases in between. The CDR3 bases are TGTGCCAGCAGCCAAAGGATGGAAGGGGGGGGGGCGGAGCAGTACTTC. This gives the protein CASSQRMEGGGAEQYF.

This clonotype has ten or more counts. This chain connects TRBV6-6 to TRBJ2-5, with TRBD1 matching 9 bases. This CDR3 has 14 amino acids. The V gene end was trimmed by 8 bases and the J gene end by 2 bases; junction bases not matched to a gene: 6. The V gene's germline CDR1 is MNHNY and CDR2 SVGAGI (reference sequence). DNA of the CDR3: TGTGCCAGCCGACGCGACAGGGGGCAAGAGACCCAGTACTTC. It encodes CASRRDRGQETQYF.

This clonotype was picked up many times. The rearrangement links TRBV7-9 to TRBJ2-3; maybe TRBD2 (6 bases). Trimming pared 5 bases from V and 9 bases from J, leaving 24 bases between. Germline V CDR1 and CDR2: SEHNR, FQNEAQ (reference sequence). The CDR3 covers 16 residues. As DNA, the CDR3 is TGTGCCAGCAGCCTACGACCGGGACTCGCGTTGGGGACGCAGTATTTT. Translated: CASSLRPGLALGTQYF.

This clonotype has a single count. A much larger clone differs from this one at a single base, so this may be a read error. V gene TRBV9 combines with J gene TRBJ2-7, with 11 bases lining up with TRBD2. The CDR3 has 15 amino acids. V dropped 4 bases and J dropped 3; count of bases not matched to a gene: 6. The germline V gene has CDR1 SGDLS and CDR2 YYNGEE. As DNA, the CDR3 is TGTGCCAGCAGCCCACGACTAGCGGGACACTACGAGCAGTACTTC. Its translation: CASSPRLAGHYEQYF.

The chain is built from TRBV24-1 and TRBJ2-7, with 8 positions matching TRBD1. Germline V gene data show CDR1 as KGHDR and CDR2 as SFDVKD. The trim removed 3 bases at V and 4 bases at J, leaving 10 bases unmatched. The CDR3 is made up of 16 amino acids. CDR3 residues: CATSDNGQGNVYEQYF. In DNA form, the CDR3 reads TGTGCCACCAGTGATAATGGACAGGGAAACGTTTACGAGCAGTACTTC.

This clonotype was counted many times. The genes are TRBV6-8 and TRBJ2-7; 7 bases match TRBD2. V lost 7 bases to trimming and J lost 2 bases; unmatched junction nucleotides: 8. The CDR3 runs to 14 residues. The germline V gene has CDR1 MNHGY and CDR2 SAAAGT. This chain's CDR3 is CASTPGGYPYEQYF. DNA of the CDR3: TGTGCCAGCACCCCCGGGGGGTACCCCTACGAGCAGTACTTC.

Concerning this clonotype itself: A much larger clonotype is one base distant, so this may be a read error. In this CDR3 the conserved last residue, phenylalanine or tryptophan, is missing, so a read error is likely. V gene TRBV5-4 combines with J gene TRBJ1-2, with D hard to call. Germline V gives CDR1 SGHNT, CDR2 YYREEE (reference sequence). Between the trimmed V and J ends, which lost 5 bases and 0 bases, there was a span of 8 bases. CDR3 size: 13 residues. The DNA of the CDR3 is TGTGCCAGCAGGGGGTTTTCTAACTATGGCTACACCTCC. It yields the protein CASRGFSNYGYTS.

This clonotype turned up a few times. A much larger clone lies one base from this, so it may be a read error. V is TRBV24-1 and J is TRBJ1-2; D is perhaps TRBD1 (6 bases). The germline V gene encodes CDR1 KGHDR and CDR2 SFDVKD. The CDR3 sequence is 15 residues long. V shed 5 bases and J shed 3 bases, with 15 bases lying between them. The CDR3 coding sequence is TGTGCCACCAGTGGCGTTACGGCAGGGGACTATGGCTACACCTTC. Translation: CATSGVTAGDYGYTF.

In its sample, this clonotype was seen many times. The chain is built from TRBV6-2 or TRBV6-3 and TRBJ1-2; TRBD1 aligns across 8 bases. Germline V lookup: CDR1 MNHEY, CDR2 SVGEGT. The CDR3 runs 13 residues. After removal of 6 bases from V and 2 bases from J, the junction contained 2 bases not matched to a gene. CDR3 nucleotide sequence: TGTGCCAGCAGAAACAGGGGGAACTATGGCTACACCTTC. This gives the protein CASRNRGNYGYTF.

This clonotype was detected ten times or more. The chain links TRBV12-3 or TRBV12-4 to TRBJ2-3; 8 positions agree with TRBD1. The CDR3 runs to 11 residues. J lost 8 bases, V lost 11 bases, and 6 bases had no gene match. This CDR3 is CAGQGVGTQYF. The CDR3 DNA reads as TGTGCCGGACAGGGCGTCGGTACGCAGTATTTT.

On this clonotype itself: Just one base apart from a much larger clone, this may be a read error. The chain recombines TRBV6-5 with TRBJ2-1, with D possibly matching TRBD1 (6 bases). The CDR3 is made up of 15 amino acids. Germline assignment: CDR1 MNHEY and CDR2 SVGAGI. The CDR3: CASRLGQFSYSEQFF. The CDR3 bases are TGTGCCAGCAGATTAGGACAGTTTTCCTACAGTGAGCAGTTCTTC.

This clonotype was counted many times. The V call is TRBV5-1, the J call TRBJ2-5; 7 bases are shared with TRBD1. V lost 4 bases to trimming and J lost 5 bases; unmatched junction nucleotides: 8. The CDR3 length is 14 residues. Germline-derived CDR1 and CDR2 are SGHRS and YFSETQ. This chain's CDR3 is CASSATTGPETQYF. The CDR3 coding sequence is TGCGCCAGCAGCGCAACGACAGGGCCGGAGACCCAGTACTTC.

Many counts were recorded for this clonotype. The V and J genes are TRBV7-2 and TRBJ2-5; no definite D call. Germline lookup yields CDR1 SGHTA and CDR2 FQGNSA. The CDR3 covers 15 residues. V dropped 3 bases and J dropped 0 bases, with 11 bases sitting between them. CDR3 sequence: CASSLWIDYQETQYF. The DNA of the CDR3 is TGTGCCAGCAGCTTGTGGATCGATTACCAAGAGACCCAGTACTTC.

This clonotype has ten or more counts. The rearrangement joins TRBV5-4 to TRBJ2-3; D is undetermined. The CDR3 loop spans 14 amino acids. With 2 bases removed from V and 0 bases from J, the gap between germline ends came to 7 bases. Germline loops: CDR1 SGHNT, CDR2 YYREEE (reference sequence). CDR3 DNA sequence: TGTGCCAGCAGCTTCGTCGATAGCACAGATACGCAGTATTTT. It encodes CASSFVDSTDTQYF. Looking up the rest from reference TRBV5-4 and TRBJ2-3 gives the full variable domain: ETGVTQSPTHLIKTRGQQVTLRCSSQSGHNTVSWYQQALGQGPQFIFQYYREEENGRGNFPPRFSGLQFPNYSSELNVNALELDDSALYLCASSFVDSTDTQYFGPGTRLTVL.

This clonotype was seen many times. J is TRBJ2-7 and V is TRBV7-9; 11 positions match TRBD2. CDR3 length equals 14 residues. V was pared by 6 bases and J by 3 bases, with 4 bases of the junction left unmatched. Germline loops: CDR1 SEHNR, CDR2 FQNEAQ (reference sequence). This chain's CDR3 is CASRGLAGGYEQYF. The CDR3 nucleotides are TGTGCCAGCAGGGGGCTAGCGGGAGGCTACGAGCAGTACTTC.

The V and J genes are TRBV2 and TRBJ2-1, with 11 bases fitting TRBD2. CDR3 length: 15 amino acids. J was trimmed by 9 bases and V by 10 bases; bases with no gene match: 14. Germline V gene lookup returns CDR1 SNHLY and CDR2 FYNNEI. CDR3 protein: CATSTSGSGGGEQFF. In DNA, the CDR3 is TGTGCCACATCTACTAGCGGGAGTGGCGGAGGTGAGCAGTTCTTC.

This clonotype has a count of ten or more. The chain recombines TRBV20-1 with TRBJ2-2; TRBD2 might be the D (6 bases). This CDR3 is built from 15 residues. V was cut by 0 bases and J by 1 base, with 9 bases left in between. The germline CDR1 and CDR2 sequences are DFQATT and SNEGSKA (reference sequence). CDR3 region: CSARDLRENTGELFF. CDR3 nucleotides: TGCAGTGCTAGAGATCTGCGGGAGAACACCGGGGAGCTGTTTTTT.

This clonotype came up many times. The chain uses TRBV19 and TRBJ1-6; TRBD1 is a possible D gene (6 bases). CDR1 and CDR2 (germline): LNHDA, SQIVND (reference sequence). This CDR3 comprises 15 residues. Trimming took off 6 bases at V and 10 bases at J, with 19 bases between the two ends. The CDR3 here is CASRSGQGMNSPLHF. CDR3 nucleotides: TGTGCCAGTAGGAGCGGGCAGGGGATGAACTCACCCCTCCACTTT. Looking up the rest from reference TRBV19 and TRBJ1-6 gives the full variable domain: DGGITQSPKYLFRKEGQNVTLSCEQNLNHDAMYWYRQDPGQGLRLIYYSQIVNDFQKGDIAEGYSVSREKKESFPLTVTSAQKNPTAFYLCASRSGQGMNSPLHFGNGTRLTVT.

Ten or more counts support this clonotype. The chain uses TRBV6-1 and TRBJ1-2, with 10 bases that match TRBD1. After removal of 7 bases from V and 8 bases from J, the junction contained 10 bases not matched to a gene. This CDR3 spans 14 amino acids. Germline lookup yields CDR1 MNHNS and CDR2 SASEGT. CDR3 in DNA: TGTGCCAGCATTCTAGACAGGGGGCGCCTCGGCTACACCTTC. Its protein is CASILDRGRLGYTF.

This clonotype has at least ten counts. This rearrangement joins TRBV11-2 to TRBJ2-3; D not resolved. Between the trimmed V and J ends, which lost 5 bases and 2 bases, there was a span of 8 bases. The CDR3 totals 13 residues. CDR1 is SGHAT, CDR2 FQNNGV, per germline. For the CDR3, the DNA is TGTGCCAGCAGCAAATATTCCACAGATACGCAGTATTTT. Its translation: CASSKYSTDTQYF. Looking up the rest from reference TRBV11-2 and TRBJ2-3 gives the full variable domain: EAGVAQSPRYKIIEKRQSVAFWCNPISGHATLYWYQQILGQGPKLLIQFQNNGVVDDSQLPKDRFSAERLKGVDSTLKIQPAKLEDSAVYLCASSKYSTDTQYFGPGTRLTVL.

This clonotype appeared many times. V and J are TRBV20-1 and TRBJ2-1, with 7 nucleotides matching TRBD2. Germline CDR1 and CDR2: DFQATT and SNEGSKA (reference sequence). V shed 2 bases and J 8 bases; nucleotides not matched to a gene: 15. This CDR3 comprises 16 residues. CDR3 DNA sequence: TGCAGTGCTAGAAGGTATGGCGGGAGTTTTGAGGATGAGCAGTTCTTC. Its translation is CSARRYGGSFEDEQFF.

This clonotype has more than one count but fewer than ten. A clone one base away is much larger, so this may be a read error. The chain joins TRBV7-2 to TRBJ2-3; the D gene is possibly TRBD2 (6 bases). Germline assignment: CDR1 SGHTA and CDR2 FQGNSA. CDR3 size: 15 residues. CDR3 region: CAGSLAVSSTDTQYF. The CDR3 DNA is TGTGCCGGCAGCTTAGCGGTTTCTAGCACAGATACGCAGTATTTT.

On this clonotype itself: A much larger clone differs by one base, so this may be a read error. The chain couples TRBV3-1 to TRBJ2-2, with a possible D match to TRBD2 (5 bases). The CDR3 runs to 12 residues. Trimming removed 3 bases from V and 9 bases from J, with 8 bases in between. The germline V gene encodes CDR1 LGHDT and CDR2 YNNKEL (reference sequence). As DNA, the CDR3 is TGTGCCAGCAGCCATGACTACAGGGAGCTGTTTTTT. Amino acids: CASSHDYRELFF.

The chain links TRBV4-2 to TRBJ1-1; D gene uncertain. The CDR3 has 14 amino acids. CDR1 and CDR2 from the germline V gene are LGHNA and YNFKEQ. V was cut by 0 bases and J by 1 base, with 6 bases left in between. This CDR3 is CASSQDLRNTEAFF. The CDR3 coding sequence is TGTGCCAGCAGCCAAGATCTACGGAACACTGAAGCTTTCTTT.

This clonotype came up many times. The rearrangement uses TRBV6-1 and TRBJ2-3, with D maybe TRBD1 (6 bases). With 8 bases removed from V and 7 bases from J, the gap between germline ends came to 10 bases. This CDR3 has 11 residues. CDR1 MNHNS and CDR2 SASEGT come from the germline V gene. CDR3 in DNA: TGTGCCAGCGGGGGCCTTAATACGCAGTATTTT. It specifies CASGGLNTQYF.